A selection of T cell receptor beta chains follows, all from one sample in a study of molecular identifiers for immune sequencing clone quantification. In TCRdb, the PCR reads were re-called with MiXCR into one record per CDR3 protein. The table includes under 350,000 distinct CDR3 sequences, roughly 24% detected once. Input material: naive CD8+ T cells from blood, with Jurkat cell RNA spiked in. These receptors were obtained from a human donor in good health. Some libraries in this study had Jurkat cell RNA spiked in. The CDR3 runs from the conserved cysteine through the conserved F or W. D genes are given only for firm matches. Rows may omit the clone size; those that give it use once, few, many or a size class.

v_call,j_call,d_call,clone_size,cdr3_aa,cdr3_nt
TRBV4-3,TRBJ1-2,NA,NA,CASSQDSDRYYGYTF,TGCGCCAGCAGCCAAGATTCGGACAGATACTATGGCTACACCTTC
TRBV2,TRBJ2-3,TRBD1,few,CASSEVITGGQWGRTDTQYF,TGTGCCAGCAGTGAAGTGATCACAGGGGGACAGTGGGGGCGCACAGATACGCAGTATTTT
TRBV2,TRBJ1-4,NA,many,CASRALESTTNEKLFF,TGTGCCAGCAGGGCCCTCGAGAGTACAACTAATGAAAAACTGTTTTTT
TRBV7-6,TRBJ1-1,TRBD1,many,CASSLSTDRFTEAFF,TGTGCCAGCAGCTTAAGTACGGACAGGTTCACTGAAGCTTTCTTT
TRBV15,TRBJ2-3,NA,many,CATSRERGIADTQYF,TGTGCCACCAGCAGAGAGAGGGGGATAGCAGATACGCAGTATTTT
TRBV4-3,TRBJ1-1,NA,many,CASSQDRQAPNTEAFF,TGCGCCAGCAGCCAAGATCGACAAGCCCCGAACACTGAAGCTTTCTTT
TRBV4-3,TRBJ2-7,NA,NA,CASSQVHREYERYF,TGCGCCAGCAGCCAAGTGCACAGGGAGTACGAGCGGTACTTC
TRBV5-1,TRBJ2-7,NA,many,CASSSWPDGDYEQYF,TGCGCCAGCAGCTCTTGGCCGGACGGAGACTACGAGCAGTACTTC
TRBV6-2/TRBV6-3,TRBJ1-1,NA,NA,CASSHGQLNTEAFF,TGTGCCAGCAGCCATGGACAGCTGAACACTGAAGCTTTCTTT
TRBV4-1,TRBJ2-5,TRBD2,few,CASSQEGLAGYETQYF,TGCGCCAGCAGCCAAGAAGGATTAGCGGGGTATGAGACCCAGTACTTC
TRBV6-6,TRBJ1-2,NA,few,CASSVRDFLGYTF,TGTGCCAGCAGTGTCCGGGACTTTCTTGGCTACACCTTC
TRBV14,TRBJ2-5,TRBD1,few,CVSSQPGTGQETQYF,TGTGTCAGCAGCCAACCTGGGACAGGACAAGAGACCCAGTACTTC
TRBV27,TRBJ2-1,TRBD2,few,CASSQGAGGTYNEQFF,TGTGCCAGCAGTCAGGGAGCGGGGGGCACCTACAATGAGCAGTTCTTC
TRBV6-2/TRBV6-3,TRBJ1-4,TRBD1,NA,CASSPGQGLEKLFF,TGTGCCAGCAGCCCGGGACAGGGCCTTGAAAAACTGTTTTTT
TRBV13,TRBJ2-1,TRBD1,NA,CASSPRDRGYNEQFF,TGTGCCAGCAGCCCTCGAGACAGGGGTTACAATGAGCAGTTCTTC
TRBV4-3,TRBJ2-6,NA,few,CASSQDVSWSGANVLTF,TGCGCCAGCAGCCAAGATGTATCCTGGTCTGGGGCCAACGTCCTGACTTTC
TRBV5-6,TRBJ1-1,TRBD1,many,CASSLEDRENTEAFF,TGTGCCAGCAGCTTGGAGGACAGGGAGAACACTGAAGCTTTCTTT
TRBV6-6,TRBJ2-5,NA,NA,CASSGLQEPQYF,TGTGCCAGCTCAGGGCTTCAAGAGCCCCAGTACTTC
TRBV28,TRBJ1-4,TRBD1,NA,CAGSFRFQGADNEKLFF,TGTGCCGGCAGTTTTCGTTTTCAGGGGGCGGATAATGAAAAACTGTTTTTT
TRBV20-1,TRBJ2-3,TRBD2,NA,CSANEPSGGAQDTQYF,TGCAGTGCCAACGAACCTAGCGGGGGGGCCCAAGATACGCAGTATTTT
TRBV6-5,TRBJ2-3,TRBD2,many,CASSLLGLDTDTQYF,TGTGCCAGCAGTCTCTTGGGACTAGACACAGATACGCAGTATTTT
TRBV6-5,TRBJ2-7,TRBD2,many,CASSYSIAGGLSYEQYF,TGTGCCAGCAGTTACTCGATCGCGGGGGGTTTGTCCTACGAGCAGTACTTC
TRBV3-1,TRBJ1-2,NA,NA,CASSQEAGRRDYGYTF,TGTGCCAGCAGCCAAGAGGCAGGGCGAAGAGACTATGGCTACACCTTC
TRBV6-5,TRBJ2-7,NA,few,CASSYWVSGEQYF,TGTGCCAGCAGTTACTGGGTCAGCGGCGAGCAGTACTTC
TRBV5-4,TRBJ1-1,TRBD1,few,CASSFRQGSTEAFF,TGTGCCAGCAGCTTCAGACAGGGCTCCACTGAAGCTTTCTTT
TRBV7-9,TRBJ2-7,NA,many,CASADPGVYEQYF,TGTGCCAGCGCTGACCCGGGGGTCTACGAGCAGTACTTC
TRBV28,TRBJ2-2,NA,many,CASSLVSTTLLFF,TGTGCCAGCAGTTTAGTTTCAACTACACTCCTGTTTTTT
TRBV4-3,TRBJ1-1,NA,few,CASSQDMAGGTEAFF,TGCGCCAGCAGCCAAGATATGGCGGGGGGCACTGAAGCTTTCTTT
TRBV7-9,TRBJ2-7,NA,many,CASSPKTDYEQYF,TGTGCCAGCAGCCCGAAGACGGACTACGAGCAGTACTTC
TRBV4-3,TRBJ1-3,NA,many,CASSHGSGSGNTIYF,TGCGCCAGCAGCCACGGCAGTGGCTCTGGAAACACCATATATTTT
TRBV28,TRBJ2-7,TRBD1,many,CASRASGQYYEQYF,TGTGCCAGCAGGGCCTCGGGACAGTACTACGAGCAGTACTTC
TRBV30,TRBJ2-7,NA,NA,CAWMQNSYEQYF,TGTGCCTGGATGCAGAACTCCTACGAGCAGTACTTC
TRBV2,TRBJ2-5,TRBD2,NA,CAGRTSGVQETQYF,TGTGCCGGACGGACTAGCGGGGTACAAGAGACCCAGTACTTC
TRBV4-1,TRBJ2-7,NA,few,CASSQGTTGTRYEQYF,TGCGCCAGCAGCCAAGGCACGACCGGGACCCGCTACGAGCAGTACTTC
TRBV4-3,TRBJ2-1,NA,NA,CASSQDPSGAGYNEQFF,TGCGCCAGCAGCCAAGATCCCTCAGGAGCCGGGTACAATGAGCAGTTCTTC